This T cell receptor (beta chain) was obtained from a study of cytomegalovirus exposure and HLA in healthy donors. General study results and limits: Later analysis demonstrated an association between a missense DCLRE1C variant and TCR beta V- and J-gene trimming. The authors enumerated some 170 TCR beta chains as linked to cytomegalovirus.

PCR involved 60 Vbeta and 13 Jbeta primers. The protocol was immunoSEQ multiplex PCR, while the TCRdb copy is restricted to in-frame clones and leaves out a portion. The data show just over 150,000 clones, 80% to 90% seen once. As to this clone: No antigen is known for it.

CDR1 SGHKS and CDR2 YYEKEE come from the germline V gene (reference sequence). The junction had 14 bases not matched to a gene; V was cut back by 2 bases and J by 3 bases. This CDR3 contains 18 residues. V is TRBV5-5 and J is TRBJ1-1; 9 bases match TRBD1. The origin of this receptor is a man aged 50 or older in good health and CMV-seropositive. The material sequenced was PBMCs. The CDR3 bases are TGTGCCAGCAGCTTTAGTCTCGGGACAGGGAGGGCGGACACTGAAGCTTTCTTT. The encoded protein is CASSFSLGTGRADTEAFF.